A selection of T cell receptor beta chains follows, all from one sample in a study of T cell responses to AZD1222 COVID-19 vaccine. Sequencing used immunoSEQ multiplex PCR; TCRdb keeps in-frame clones, though not all of them. The table has about 110,000 clones, about 81% seen once; the top ten hold approximately 5%. The input for sequencing was peripheral blood, taken on day 0 of AZD1222 vaccination. The source of these receptors is an adult in good health. Both conserved end residues are part of each CDR3. The D gene is left open where the match is weak. Clone size is given for some rows only: seen once, a few or many times, or a class if the clone is expanded.

TRBD1,TRBV7-9,.,14,TRBJ1-2,CASSLGTETYGYTF,TGTGCCAGCAGCTTGGGGACAGAAACCTATGGCTACACCTTC
.,TRBV9,.,15,TRBJ1-3,CASSSAHPSGNTIYF,TGTGCCAGCAGCTCCGCTCACCCCTCTGGAAACACCATATATTTT
.,TRBV2,few,14,TRBJ1-5,CASSESFSNQPQHF,TGTGCCAGCAGTGAATCATTCAGCAATCAGCCCCAGCATTTT
TRBD1,TRBV7-9,once,19,TRBJ2-3,CASSLAGIITGAKRDTQYF,TGTGCCAGCAGCTTAGCGGGGATTATAACAGGGGCAAAAAGAGATACGCAGTATTTT
.,TRBV3-1/TRBV3-2,.,12,TRBJ1-4,CASSQNNEKLFF,TGTGCCAGCAGCCAGAACAACGAAAAACTGTTTTTT
.,TRBV4-3,.,18,TRBJ2-3,CASSQVRQSLFSTDTQYF,TGCGCCAGCAGCCAAGTGAGACAATCCCTCTTTTCCACAGATACGCAGTATTTT
.,TRBV3-1/TRBV3-2,.,14,TRBJ1-5,CASTLGLSNQPQHF,TGTGCCAGCACCCTAGGGTTGAGCAATCAGCCCCAGCATTTT
.,TRBV7-2,.,13,TRBJ1-5,CASSLDTIQPQHF,TGTGCCAGCAGCTTGGACACGATTCAGCCCCAGCATTTT
.,TRBV19,.,14,TRBJ1-6,CASSMAKGNSPLHF,TGTGCCAGTAGTATGGCCAAGGGGAATTCACCCCTCCACTTT
.,TRBV18,.,16,TRBJ1-1,CASSPPAQGLNTEAFF,TGTGCCAGCTCACCACCCGCTCAGGGGTTGAACACTGAAGCTTTCTTT
TRBD1,TRBV5-5,few,16,TRBJ2-4,CASSSSGGLSKNIQYF,TGTGCCAGCAGCTCCTCAGGGGGCTTATCCAAAAACATTCAGTACTTC
.,TRBV15,.,13,TRBJ1-1,CATSRYRNTEAFF,TGTGCCACCAGCAGATACAGGAACACTGAAGCTTTCTTT
.,TRBV7-2,.,12,TRBJ2-7,CASSSFGHEQYF,TGTGCCAGCAGCTCCTTTGGGCACGAGCAGTACTTC
TRBD1,TRBV5-5,.,16,TRBJ1-1,CASSLTSGTGSLRAFF,TGTGCCAGCAGCTTAACATCCGGGACAGGGAGTCTGAGGGCTTTCTTT
.,TRBV25-1,.,13,TRBJ2-7,CASSGQITYEQYF,TGTGCCAGCAGTGGTCAAATAACGTACGAGCAGTACTTC
TRBD1,TRBV9,.,15,TRBJ2-5,CASSVWDSPRETQYF,TGTGCCAGCAGCGTTTGGGACAGCCCGCGAGAGACCCAGTACTTC
.,TRBV5-1,.,15,TRBJ1-2,CASSLFGPDTYGYTF,TGCGCCAGCAGTCTGTTTGGCCCAGACACCTATGGCTACACCTTC
.,TRBV5-8,.,13,TRBJ1-4,CASSLFGGEKLFF,TGTGCCAGCAGCTTGTTTGGAGGTGAAAAACTGTTTTTT
.,TRBV3-1/TRBV3-2,.,18,TRBJ1-2,CASSQDGAERPRGGGYTF,TGTGCCAGCAGCCAAGATGGAGCTGAACGCCCCAGGGGAGGTGGCTACACCTTC
.,TRBV7-6,.,15,TRBJ1-2,CASSLAEGEANGYTF,TGTGCCAGCAGCTTAGCTGAGGGGGAGGCTAACGGCTACACCTTC
.,TRBV6-2/TRBV6-3,.,14,TRBJ2-7,CASSYVGSHYEQYF,TGTGCCAGCAGTTACGTCGGCAGTCACTACGAGCAGTACTTC
.,TRBV5-1,.,16,TRBJ1-5,CAPGQGSSVRGQPQHF,TGCGCACCAGGGCAGGGGTCCTCGGTCCGGGGTCAGCCCCAGCATTTT
.,TRBV11-2,.,13,TRBJ2-7,CASSLGPRYEQYF,TGTGCCAGCAGCTTGGGTCCGAGGTACGAGCAGTACTTC
.,TRBV13,.,12,TRBJ2-2,CASSPGAGELFF,TGTGCCAGCAGCCCGGGGGCCGGGGAGCTGTTTTTT
.,TRBV3-1/TRBV3-2,.,17,TRBJ2-7,CASSQEGLGIRSYEQYF,TGTGCCAGCAGCCAAGAAGGGCTAGGGATTAGATCCTACGAGCAGTACTTC
.,TRBV7-9,.,16,TRBJ1-4,CASSLSPTRANEKLFF,TGTGCCAGCAGCTTATCCCCAACAAGGGCTAATGAAAAACTGTTTTTT
TRBD1,TRBV9,.,15,TRBJ2-7,CASSPRTGPSYEQYF,TGTGCCAGCAGCCCCCGGACAGGTCCTTCCTACGAGCAGTACTTC
.,TRBV19,.,16,TRBJ1-3,CASSIGGGVPGNTIYF,TGTGCCAGTAGTATAGGGGGGGGAGTCCCAGGAAACACCATATATTTT
.,TRBV12-5,.,14,TRBJ1-2,CASGSGPLRGGYTF,TGTGCTAGTGGTTCGGGCCCTTTGCGGGGTGGCTACACCTTC
.,TRBV2,.,15,TRBJ2-1,CASSVGGGIGNEQFF,TGTGCCAGCAGTGTGGGGGGAGGTATTGGGAATGAGCAGTTCTTC
.,TRBV10-2,medium-sized,12,TRBJ1-1,CASSPTNTEAFF,TGCGCCAGCAGCCCGACTAACACTGAAGCTTTCTTT
.,TRBV21-1,few,16,TRBJ1-2,CASTVPPAGGNYGYTF,TGTGCCAGCACCGTTCCACCGGCAGGGGGAAACTATGGCTACACCTTC
.,TRBV10-3,few,16,TRBJ2-7,CAISESSQGSSYEQYF,TGTGCCATCAGTGAGTCCAGCCAGGGGAGCTCCTACGAGCAGTACTTC
.,TRBV29-1,.,13,TRBJ1-4,CSVARDNNEKLFF,TGCAGCGTTGCAAGGGATAATAATGAAAAACTGTTTTTT
.,TRBV7-2,.,14,TRBJ2-3,CASSLLRDTDTQYF,TGTGCCAGCAGCTTATTGAGGGACACAGATACGCAGTATTTT
.,TRBV5-1,.,13,TRBJ1-2,CASSLDRAFGYTF,TGCGCCAGCAGCTTGGACAGGGCGTTTGGCTACACCTTC
TRBD1,TRBV15,.,15,TRBJ1-2,CATSRSGQGFYGYTF,TGTGCCACCAGCAGATCCGGACAGGGGTTCTATGGCTACACCTTC
.,TRBV2,.,13,TRBJ1-2,CASSGGEGYGYTF,TGTGCCAGCAGTGGCGGCGAGGGCTATGGCTACACCTTC
.,TRBV4-2,.,15,TRBJ1-6,CASSQGFTEGSPLHF,TGTGCCAGCAGCCAAGGGTTCACGGAGGGTTCACCCCTCCACTTT
.,TRBV4-2,.,14,TRBJ1-2,CASSQGVGDYGYTF,TGTGCCAGCAGCCAAGGGGTCGGAGACTATGGCTACACCTTC
TRBD1,TRBV5-4,.,17,TRBJ1-5,CASSFGTGIGGNQPQHF,TGTGCCAGCAGCTTTGGGACAGGGATTGGAGGCAATCAGCCCCAGCATTTT
.,TRBV30,.,14,TRBJ1-6,CARRPGGRDSPLHF,TGTGCACGGAGGCCCGGCGGTCGGGATTCACCCCTCCACTTT
.,TRBV7-4,.,9,TRBJ1-1,CASSLVAFF,TGTGCCAGCAGCTTAGTTGCTTTCTTT
.,TRBV5-1,.,13,TRBJ1-2,CASSVDSRYGYTF,TGCGCCAGCAGCGTGGACAGCAGATATGGCTACACCTTC
.,TRBV11-2,few,17,TRBJ2-1,CASSQEFWRTLPRGQFF,TGTGCCAGCAGCCAAGAGTTCTGGCGGACTTTGCCTAGGGGGCAGTTCTTC